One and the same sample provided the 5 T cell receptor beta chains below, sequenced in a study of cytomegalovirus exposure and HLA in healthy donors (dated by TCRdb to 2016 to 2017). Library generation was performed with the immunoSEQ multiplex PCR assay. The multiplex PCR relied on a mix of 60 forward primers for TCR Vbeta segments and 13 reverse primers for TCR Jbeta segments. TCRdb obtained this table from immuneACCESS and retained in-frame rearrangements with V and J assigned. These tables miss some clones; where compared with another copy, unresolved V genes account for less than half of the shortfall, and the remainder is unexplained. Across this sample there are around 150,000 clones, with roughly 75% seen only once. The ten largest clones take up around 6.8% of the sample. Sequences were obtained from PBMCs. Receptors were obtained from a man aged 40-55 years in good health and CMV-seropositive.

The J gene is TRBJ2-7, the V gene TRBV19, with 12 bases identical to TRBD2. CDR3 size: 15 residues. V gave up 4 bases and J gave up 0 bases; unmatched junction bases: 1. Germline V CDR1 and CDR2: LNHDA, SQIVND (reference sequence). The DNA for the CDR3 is TGTGCCAGTAGTAAGACTAGCGGGAGCTCCTACGAGCAGTACTTC. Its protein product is CASSKTSGSSYEQYF. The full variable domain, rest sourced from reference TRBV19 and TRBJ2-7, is DGGITQSPKYLFRKEGQNVTLSCEQNLNHDAMYWYRQDPGQGLRLIYYSQIVNDFQKGDIAEGYSVSREKKESFPLTVTSAQKNPTAFYLCASSKTSGSSYEQYFGPGTRLTVT.

DNA for the CDR3: TGCGCCAGCAGCTTCTGGGGGCGCGATGCGATAACAACTAATGAAAAACTGTTTTTT. This codes for CASSFWGRDAITTNEKLFF. This chain connects TRBV5-1 to TRBJ1-4; D possibly corresponds to TRBD1 (6 bases). The V end lost 2 bases, the J end lost 0 bases, and 20 bases lay between the germline ends. Germline CDR1 SGHRS, CDR2 YFSETQ. The length of the CDR3 is 19 residues.

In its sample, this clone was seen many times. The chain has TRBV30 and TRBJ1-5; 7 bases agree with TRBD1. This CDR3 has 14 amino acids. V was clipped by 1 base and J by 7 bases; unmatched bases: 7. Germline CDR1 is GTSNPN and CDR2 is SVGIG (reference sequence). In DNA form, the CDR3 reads TGTGCCTGGAGTGGTACAGGGGAATGGCAGCCCCAGCATTTT. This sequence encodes CAWSGTGEWQPQHF.

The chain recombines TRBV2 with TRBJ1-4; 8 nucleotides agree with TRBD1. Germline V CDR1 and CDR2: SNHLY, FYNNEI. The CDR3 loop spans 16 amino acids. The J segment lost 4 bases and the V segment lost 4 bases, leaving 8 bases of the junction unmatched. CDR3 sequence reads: CASSGQGALLNEKLFF. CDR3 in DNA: TGTGCCAGCAGTGGGCAGGGGGCCCTACTTAATGAAAAACTGTTTTTT.

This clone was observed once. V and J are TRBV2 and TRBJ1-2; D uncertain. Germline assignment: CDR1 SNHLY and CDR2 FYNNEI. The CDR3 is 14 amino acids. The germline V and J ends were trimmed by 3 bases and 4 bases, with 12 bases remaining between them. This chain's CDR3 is CASSERTYLYGYTF. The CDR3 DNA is TGTGCCAGCAGTGAGAGGACTTATCTCTATGGCTACACCTTC.